What follows are 27 T cell receptor beta chains derived from one specimen sequenced in a study of blood T cell repertoires in COVID-19. This table comes from immunoSEQ multiplex PCR, and its TCRdb copy is limited to in-frame clones, with some not included. The sample contains 230,000 or so clones, 75% to 85% of which appear only once. The sequenced material came from peripheral blood. Receptors originate from a woman older than 75 with COVID-19, enrolled during active disease.

DNA for the CDR3: TGTGCCACCAGCAGGGACAGGGCCTCACCCCTCCACTTT. Protein product: CATSRDRASPLHF. The chain combines TRBV15 with TRBJ1-6; TRBD1 aligns across 8 bases. Germline trimming cut 3 bases from V and 10 bases from J; bases unmatched to any gene: 2. The CDR3 runs to 13 residues. Germline loops: CDR1 LNHNV, CDR2 YYDKDF (reference sequence). Looking up the rest from reference TRBV15 and TRBJ1-6 gives the full variable domain: DAMVIQNPRYQVTQFGKPVTLSCSQTLNHNVMYWYQQKSSQAPKLLFHYYDKDFNNEADTPDNFQSRRPNTSFCFLDIRSPGLGDTAMYLCATSRDRASPLHFGNGTRLTVT.

The chain couples TRBV18 to TRBJ1-2; D not certain. V dropped 3 bases and J dropped 0 bases, with 11 bases sitting between them. The germline gives CDR1 KGHSH, CDR2 LQKENI. The CDR3 contains 15 residues. In nucleotides, the CDR3 is TGTGCCAGCTCACCGCCGGGCGGGTCTAACTATGGCTACACCTTC. This codes for CASSPPGGSNYGYTF. Full variable domain (missing parts from reference TRBV18 and TRBJ1-2): NAGVMQNPRHLVRRRGQEARLRCSPMKGHSHVYWYRQLPEEGLKFMVYLQKENIIDESGMPKERFSAEFPKEGPSILRIQQVVRGDSAAYFCASSPPGGSNYGYTFGSGTRLTVV.

The chain is built from TRBV5-1 and TRBJ2-5; 7 bases align to TRBD2. This CDR3 has 15 amino acids. The germline V gene has CDR1 SGHRS and CDR2 YFSETQ. Trimming cost V 4 bases and J 5 bases; bases outside gene matches: 11. The CDR3: CASSPGGGLGETQYF. The DNA for the CDR3 is TGCGCCAGCAGCCCTGGGGGAGGGCTGGGGGAGACCCAGTACTTC.

This clone was found a few times. This chain joins TRBV7-9 and TRBJ1-1; D uncertain. V shed 2 bases and J shed 1 base, with 11 bases lying between them. Germline CDR1 SEHNR, CDR2 FQNEAQ (reference sequence). The CDR3 extends over 15 amino acids. Here the CDR3 reads CASSLPGLQNTEAFF. CDR3 in DNA: TGTGCCAGCAGCTTACCTGGCCTCCAGAACACTGAAGCTTTCTTT. Combining the CDR3 with reference TRBV7-9 and TRBJ1-1 gives the whole variable domain DTGVSQNPRHKITKRGQNVTFRCDPISEHNRLYWYRQTLGQGPEFLTYFQNEAQLEKSRLLSDRFSAERPKGSFSTLEIQRTEQGDSAMYLCASSLPGLQNTEAFFGQGTRLTVV.

The chain carries TRBV2 and TRBJ1-2, with TRBD1 matching over 7 bases. This CDR3 contains 14 residues. With 5 bases clipped from V and 7 bases from J, the junction kept 10 bases outside the gene matches. Germline V lookup: CDR1 SNHLY, CDR2 FYNNEI. The CDR3 protein is CASSLGQFVPGYTF. CDR3 DNA: TGTGCCAGCAGTTTGGGACAGTTTGTTCCTGGCTACACCTTC.

The V gene is TRBV18, the J gene TRBJ1-2, with a possible D match to TRBD1 (6 bases). Germline CDR1 and CDR2: KGHSH and LQKENI. This CDR3 region has 14 residues. V was pared by 3 bases and J by 6 bases, with 14 bases between. The chain's CDR3 is CASSPAGPGDGYTF. The CDR3 region has the DNA TGTGCCAGCTCACCTGCCGGTCCAGGGGATGGCTACACCTTC.

This clone is medium-sized within its sample. The CDR3 loop is CASSESLAGSTDTQYF. The CDR3, as DNA: TGTGCCAGCAGTGAAAGTCTAGCGGGTAGCACAGATACGCAGTATTTT. The genes are TRBV6-1 and TRBJ2-3, with 8 positions matching TRBD2. This CDR3 contains 16 residues. V was pared by 2 bases and J by 0 bases, with 4 bases of the junction left unmatched. From germline, CDR1 is MNHNS and CDR2 SASEGT.

V usage is TRBV6-6 and J usage is TRBJ1-5; D is unresolved. Germline loops: CDR1 MNHNY, CDR2 SVGAGI (reference sequence). The germline V and J ends were trimmed by 5 bases and 7 bases, with 18 bases remaining between them. The CDR3 sequence is 15 residues long. The CDR3 DNA sequence: TGTGCCAGCAGTCGCCGGGGTACCACTGCCCAGCCCCAGCATTTT. It yields the protein CASSRRGTTAQPQHF.

This clone appeared a few times. CDR3 region: CASSFTNYGYTF. The CDR3 region has the DNA TGTGCCAGCAGCTTCACTAACTATGGCTACACCTTC. The chain uses TRBV11-2 and TRBJ1-2; D gene ambiguous. The CDR3 contains 12 residues. From germline, CDR1 is SGHAT and CDR2 FQNNGV. V lost 3 bases and J 0 bases, leaving 2 bases between the germline ends.

The chain links TRBV6-5 to TRBJ1-5; a weak D match, TRBD1 (5 bases). V lost 6 bases, J lost 4 bases, and 13 bases lay in between. The CDR3 spans 14 residues. Per the germline V gene, CDR1 is MNHEY and CDR2 is SVGAGI. Written as DNA, the CDR3 is TGTGCCAGCAGCAGAAAGGAGGGGAATCAGCCCCAGCATTTT. The encoded protein is CASSRKEGNQPQHF.

The genes are TRBV30 and TRBJ1-2, with a possible D match to TRBD1 (5 bases). Germline CDR1 and CDR2: GTSNPN and SVGIG (reference sequence). The CDR3 has 12 residues. Trimming stripped 6 bases from V and 4 bases from J, with 12 bases between. CDR3: CACFDRLYGYTF. CDR3 sequence (DNA): TGTGCCTGCTTTGACAGACTCTATGGCTACACCTTC.

This rearrangement joins TRBV29-1 to TRBJ1-2; D is ambiguous. This CDR3 comprises 13 residues. From germline, CDR1 is SQVTM and CDR2 ANQGSEA. V lost 4 bases to trimming and J lost 7 bases, with 16 bases between them. The CDR3 region is CSVVQTLKSGYTF. The DNA of the CDR3 is TGCAGCGTTGTACAGACCCTGAAGAGTGGCTACACCTTC.

The rearrangement joins TRBV7-8 to TRBJ2-3; D is unclear. Germline V gives CDR1 SGHVS, CDR2 FQNEAQ. The CDR3 has 11 amino acids. Trimming cost V 5 bases and J 9 bases, with 9 bases left between them. As DNA, the CDR3 is TGTGCCAGCAGCCCCGATCTAACGCAGTATTTT. The encoded protein is CASSPDLTQYF.

This rearrangement joins TRBV6-2 or TRBV6-3 to TRBJ2-1; D call uncertain. With 6 bases removed from V and 7 bases from J, the gap between germline ends came to 19 bases. CDR3 size: 15 residues. Germline assignment: CDR1 MNHEY and CDR2 SVGEGT. The CDR3 is CASSPSGRSRNEQFF. The CDR3 DNA reads TGTGCCAGCAGCCCATCGGGTCGAAGCCGGAATGAGCAGTTCTTC.

The rearrangement uses TRBV4-1 and TRBJ2-5; 10 nucleotides match TRBD2. J was trimmed by 0 bases and V by 1 base; bases with no gene match: 8. The CDR3 has 18 amino acids. Germline V lookup: CDR1 MGHRA, CDR2 YSYEKL. CDR3 loop: CASSQVALAGAYQETQYF. For the CDR3, the DNA is TGCGCCAGCAGCCAAGTGGCGCTAGCGGGGGCTTACCAAGAGACCCAGTACTTC.

The chain is built from TRBV5-4 and TRBJ2-3; 9 nucleotides agree with TRBD2. The CDR3 contains 17 residues. Per the germline V gene, CDR1 is SGHNT and CDR2 is YYREEE (reference sequence). The V and J ends lost 3 bases and 7 bases, in that order; junction bases with no gene match: 15. CDR3 in amino acids: CASSSTIAGAGGYTQYF. As DNA, the CDR3 is TGTGCCAGCAGCTCTACAATAGCGGGGGCCGGGGGATATACGCAGTATTTT. The full variable domain, in which reference TRBV5-4 and TRBJ2-3 provide the parts outside the CDR3, is ETGVTQSPTHLIKTRGQQVTLRCSSQSGHNTVSWYQQALGQGPQFIFQYYREEENGRGNFPPRFSGLQFPNYSSELNVNALELDDSALYLCASSSTIAGAGGYTQYFGPGTRLTVL.

The chain employs TRBV4-2 and TRBJ1-1; D ambiguous. Deletions cut 1 base from V and 1 base from J, with 4 bases between. CDR3 length: 13 residues. Germline lookup yields CDR1 LGHNA and CDR2 YNFKEQ. CDR3 amino acids: CASSQAGNTEAFF. The CDR3 region has the DNA TGTGCCAGCAGCCAAGCCGGGAACACTGAAGCTTTCTTT.

The rearrangement links TRBV4-3 to TRBJ2-6; unclear D gene. The CDR3 extends over 18 amino acids. The V gene lost 2 bases and the J gene lost 1 base, with 15 bases spanning the gap. Germline assignment: CDR1 LGHNA and CDR2 YSLEER. The CDR3 nucleotides read TGCGCCAGCAGCCAAACCGAGATACTACGATCTGGGGCCAACGTCCTGACTTTC. Its protein product is CASSQTEILRSGANVLTF.

The V and J genes are TRBV20-1 and TRBJ1-1, with TRBD1 identical over 12 bases. The CDR3 contains 14 residues. Trimming cost V 3 bases and J 7 bases; bases outside gene matches: 6. CDR1 DFQATT and CDR2 SNEGSKA come from the germline V gene (reference sequence). CDR3 in amino acids: CSASRDRGPGEAFF. CDR3 DNA sequence: TGCAGTGCTAGTCGGGACAGGGGGCCGGGTGAAGCTTTCTTT.

This sequence joins TRBV7-3 and TRBJ1-1, with D possibly matching TRBD1 (5 bases). Germline V gene data show CDR1 as SGHTA and CDR2 as FQGTGA. CDR3 length: 16 residues. Trimming left V 5 bases short and J 0 bases short, with 16 bases between. CDR3 in amino acids: CASSLSPGLMNTEAFF. In nucleotides, the CDR3 is TGTGCCAGCAGCCTATCTCCGGGACTAATGAACACTGAAGCTTTCTTT.

The chain uses TRBV7-2 and TRBJ2-4, with D perhaps matching TRBD2 (5 bases). The CDR3 spans 13 residues. Germline-derived CDR1 and CDR2 are SGHTA and FQGNSA. The V gene lost 5 bases and the J gene lost 8 bases, with 13 bases spanning the gap. The CDR3 DNA sequence: TGTGCCAGCAGCCCCGCGGGTAGGGACATTCAGTACTTC. It is translated as CASSPAGRDIQYF.

This clone was seen a single time. The chain joins TRBV6-2 or TRBV6-3 to TRBJ1-1, with 9 bases fitting TRBD1. J gave up 3 bases and V 4 bases, and 12 bases lay outside the gene matches. The CDR3 consists of 17 residues. Germline lookup yields CDR1 MNHEY and CDR2 SVGEGT. The CDR3, as DNA: TGTGCCAGCAGTTCCGTCCCGGGACAGGGTTTGGACACTGAAGCTTTCTTT. Translating gives CASSSVPGQGLDTEAFF.

The chain links TRBV25-1 to TRBJ2-7; 7 bases map to TRBD1. The ends lost 6 bases at V and 0 bases at J; junction bases unmatched: 5. The CDR3 is 14 residues long. Germline CDR1 MGHDK, CDR2 SYGVNS. Here the CDR3 DNA reads TGTGCCAGCAGAGGGACAGATTTCTCCTACGAGCAGTACTTC. Its translation: CASRGTDFSYEQYF.

This clone was seen a handful of times. The J gene is TRBJ1-5, the V gene TRBV18; unclear D gene. CDR1 KGHSH and CDR2 LQKENI come from the germline V gene. V lost 6 bases and J 5 bases, leaving 11 bases between the germline ends. This CDR3 is 13 amino acids long. CDR3 protein: CASSGERDQPQHF. CDR3 in DNA: TGTGCCAGCTCGGGAGAGCGCGATCAGCCCCAGCATTTT.

This chain joins TRBV2 and TRBJ2-7, with D perhaps matching TRBD1 (5 bases). V lost 4 bases and J 1 base, leaving 11 bases between the germline ends. The CDR3 is 14 amino acids. Germline assignment: CDR1 SNHLY and CDR2 FYNNEI. The chain's CDR3 is CASSVGAESYEQYF. The CDR3 bases are TGTGCCAGCAGTGTAGGGGCAGAGTCCTACGAGCAGTACTTC.

Only one count was recorded for this clone. The chain uses TRBV27 and TRBJ2-7; a possible D gene is TRBD2 (5 bases). Germline lookup yields CDR1 MNHEY and CDR2 SMNVEV (reference sequence). With 4 bases removed from V and 0 bases from J, the gap between germline ends came to 10 bases. The CDR3 extends over 14 amino acids. The CDR3 reads CASSYSGSSYEQYF. In nucleotides, the CDR3 is TGTGCCAGCAGTTACTCGGGAAGCTCCTACGAGCAGTACTTC.

V is TRBV28 and J is TRBJ2-7; D call uncertain. The CDR3 contains 11 residues. In germline, CDR1 is MDHEN, CDR2 SYDVKM. With 7 bases removed from V and 5 bases from J, the gap between germline ends came to 9 bases. CDR3 sequence: CASTSIDEQYF. The CDR3 coding sequence is TGTGCCAGCACGAGTATCGACGAGCAGTACTTC.